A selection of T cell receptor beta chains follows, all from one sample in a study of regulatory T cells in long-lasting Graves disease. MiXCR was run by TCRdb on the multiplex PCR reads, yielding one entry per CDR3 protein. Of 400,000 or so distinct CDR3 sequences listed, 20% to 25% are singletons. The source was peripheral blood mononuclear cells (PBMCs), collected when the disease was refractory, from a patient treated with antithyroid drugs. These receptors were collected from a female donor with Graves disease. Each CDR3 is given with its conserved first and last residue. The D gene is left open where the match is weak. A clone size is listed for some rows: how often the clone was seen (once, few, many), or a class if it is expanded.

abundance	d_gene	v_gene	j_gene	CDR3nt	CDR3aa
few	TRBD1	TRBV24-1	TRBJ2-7	TGTGCCACCAGTGATGACAGGGGGGACAGGCTCAACGAGCAGTACTTC	CATSDDRGDRLNEQYF
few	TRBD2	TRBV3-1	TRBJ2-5	TGTGCCAGCAGCACCCAGCGGGACGTTCAAGAGACCCAGTACTTC	CASSTQRDVQETQYF
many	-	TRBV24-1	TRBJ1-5	TGTGCCACCAGTTCGTCGACACTTTATCAGCCCCAGCATTTT	CATSSSTLYQPQHF
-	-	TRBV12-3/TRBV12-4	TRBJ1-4	TGTGCCAGCAAGCAGGGGTTAACTAATGAAAAACTGTTTTTT	CASKQGLTNEKLFF
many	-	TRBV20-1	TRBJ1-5	TGCAGTGCTGTCCTTGGGTTTAGCAATCAGCCCCAGCATTTT	CSAVLGFSNQPQHF
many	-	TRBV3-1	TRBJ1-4	TGTGCCAGCAGCCAAGATGAGGGTAGAAAACTGTTTTTT	CASSQDEGRKLFF
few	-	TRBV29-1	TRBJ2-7	TGCAGCGTTGATATGACTGGTTTTAGCGAGCAGTACTTC	CSVDMTGFSEQYF
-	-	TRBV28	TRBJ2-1	TGTGCCAGCAGTTGGACTAACCTTGAGCAGTTCTTC	CASSWTNLEQFF
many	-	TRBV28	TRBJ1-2	TGTGCCAGCAGTTTCAGTACCGGAAATGTCTATGGCTACACCTTC	CASSFSTGNVYGYTF
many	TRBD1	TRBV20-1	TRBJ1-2	TGCAGTGCACAATCCGGGACAGACCATGGCTACACCTTC	CSAQSGTDHGYTF
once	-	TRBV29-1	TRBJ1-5	TGCAGCGTTGCGGGAGATAGCAATCAGCCCCAGCATTTT	CSVAGDSNQPQHF
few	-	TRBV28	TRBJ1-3	TGTGCCAGCAGTATCAGACTGGGCCCTGGAAACACCATATATTTT	CASSIRLGPGNTIYF
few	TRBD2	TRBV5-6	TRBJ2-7	TGTGCCAGCAGCGGGTCCGGGACTAGCTACGAGCAGTACTTC	CASSGSGTSYEQYF
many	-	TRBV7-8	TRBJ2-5	TGTGCCAGCAGCTACACCGGGACGTCCTCTCAGTACTTC	CASSYTGTSSQYF
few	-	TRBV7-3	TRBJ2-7	TGTGCCAGCAGCTCGACACCGGGCTACGAGCAGTACTTC	CASSSTPGYEQYF
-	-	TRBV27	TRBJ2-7	TGTGCCAGCAGTTTACAACAGGGCTACGAGCAGTACTTC	CASSLQQGYEQYF
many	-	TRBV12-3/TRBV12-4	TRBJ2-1	TGTGCCAGCAGTTTTGGCAGGGACAATGAGCAGTTCTTC	CASSFGRDNEQFF
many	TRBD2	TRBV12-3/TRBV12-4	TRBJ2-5	TGTGCCAGCAGTCTTAGCGGGGGTCAAGAGACCCAGTACTTC	CASSLSGGQETQYF
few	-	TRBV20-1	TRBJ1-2	TGCAGTGCTAGAGAGGGGACGTTTTATGGCTACACCTTC	CSAREGTFYGYTF
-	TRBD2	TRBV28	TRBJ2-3	TGTGCCAGCAGCCGTATAAGTGGGCTAGCGGAACACACAGATACGCAGTATTTT	CASSRISGLAEHTDTQYF
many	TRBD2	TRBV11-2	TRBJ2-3	TGTGCCAGCAGGTTAGCGCCAGGCGGAGCGGGAGCAGATACGCAGTATTTT	CASRLAPGGAGADTQYF
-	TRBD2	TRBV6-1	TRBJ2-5	TGTGCCATCCCGGGGACTAGCGGGCTTCAAGAGACCCAGTACTTC	CAIPGTSGLQETQYF
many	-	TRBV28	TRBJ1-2	TGTGCCAGCAGTCCAACGACAGAAGCAGATGGCTACACCTTC	CASSPTTEADGYTF
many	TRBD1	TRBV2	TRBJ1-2	TGTGCCAGCAGTGAAGAAGGGGGACAGGGTATGAGGGGCTACACCTTC	CASSEEGGQGMRGYTF
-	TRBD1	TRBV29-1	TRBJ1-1	TGCAGCGTTTCCCGGACAGGGCCGTACACTGAAGCTTTCTTT	CSVSRTGPYTEAFF
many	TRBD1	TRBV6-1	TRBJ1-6	TGTGCCAGCAGGACCGGGACAGGGAAGATTTCACCCCTCCACTTT	CASRTGTGKISPLHF
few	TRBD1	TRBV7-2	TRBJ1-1	TGTGCCAGCAGCTTAGGAGGGGGCCTCGGGGAAGCTTTCTTT	CASSLGGGLGEAFF
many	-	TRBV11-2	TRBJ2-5	TGTGCCAGCAGTCAACGGAGGGAGACCCAGTACTTC	CASSQRRETQYF
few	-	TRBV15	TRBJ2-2	TGTGCCACCAGCAGAGAGTTGGACGGGGAGCTGTTTTTT	CATSRELDGELFF
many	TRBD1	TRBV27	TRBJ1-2	TGTGCCAGCAGCCTAAACAGGGACAGCTATGGCTACACCTTC	CASSLNRDSYGYTF
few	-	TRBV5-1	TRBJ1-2	TGCGCCAGCAGCTTGGAGGGACCAGGAAAGATGTATGGCTACACCTTC	CASSLEGPGKMYGYTF
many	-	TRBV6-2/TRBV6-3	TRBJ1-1	TGTGCCAGCAGTTACAGACGTCTGAACACTGAAGCTTTCTTT	CASSYRRLNTEAFF
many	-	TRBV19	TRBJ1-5	TGTGCCAGTAGTATAGAGGGCGGGCCAGAGCAGCCCCAGCATTTT	CASSIEGGPEQPQHF
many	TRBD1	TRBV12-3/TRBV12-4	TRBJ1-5	TGTGCCAGCAGTTTTCGGCCCACAGGGGGTAGCAATCAGCCCCAGCATTTT	CASSFRPTGGSNQPQHF
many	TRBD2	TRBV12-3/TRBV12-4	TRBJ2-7	TGTGCCAGCAGTGGACTAGGCCACGAGCAGTACTTC	CASSGLGHEQYF
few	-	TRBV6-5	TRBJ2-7	TGTGCCAGCAGTTACCCAAGAAGACGGGAAACCTACGAGCAGTACTTC	CASSYPRRRETYEQYF
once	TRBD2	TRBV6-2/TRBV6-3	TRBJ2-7	TGTGCCAGCGGGGGGGTTTACGAGCAGTACTTC	CASGGVYEQYF
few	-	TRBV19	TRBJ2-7	TGTGCCAGTAGTATCGGGACCTACGAGCAGTACTTC	CASSIGTYEQYF
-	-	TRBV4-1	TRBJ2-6	TGCGCCAGTGCTTTCCCTTATGGTGGGGCCAACGTCCTGACTTTC	CASAFPYGGANVLTF
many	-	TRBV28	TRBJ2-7	TGTGCCAGCAGCTTAGGTGGAGGCGGCGGCTACGAGCAGTACTTC	CASSLGGGGGYEQYF
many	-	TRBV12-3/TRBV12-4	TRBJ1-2	TGTGCCAGCAGTTTTCAGGGCGCCAACTATGGCTACACCTTC	CASSFQGANYGYTF
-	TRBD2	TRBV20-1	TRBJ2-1	TGCAGTGCTAGCGAGACTAGCTCTGAGCAGTTCTTC	CSASETSSEQFF
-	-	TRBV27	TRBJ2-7	TGTGCCAGCAGACCTCAAATTCGGACTTTGGAGCCAGTGCAGTACTTC	CASRPQIRTLEPVQYF
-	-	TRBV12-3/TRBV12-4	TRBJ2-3	TGTGCCAGCACCTTAACGTCAGGCACAGATACGCAGTATTTT	CASTLTSGTDTQYF
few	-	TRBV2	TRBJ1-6	TGTGCCAGCAACAGGGATAATTCACCCCTCCACTTT	CASNRDNSPLHF
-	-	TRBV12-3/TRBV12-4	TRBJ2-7	TGTGCCAGCAGGCATGGCCACGAGCAGTACTTC	CASRHGHEQYF
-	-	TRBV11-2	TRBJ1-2	TGTGCCAGCAGCTTAGGGTCGAACTTTAACTATGGCTACACCTTC	CASSLGSNFNYGYTF
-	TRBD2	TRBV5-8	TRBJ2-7	TGTGCCAGCAGCTTGGGGCTAGCGGGAGTGTCGTACGAGCAGTACTTC	CASSLGLAGVSYEQYF
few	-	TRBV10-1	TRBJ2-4	TGCGCCAGCAGTGAGTCGGATGCGGGCGGCATTCAGTACTTC	CASSESDAGGIQYF
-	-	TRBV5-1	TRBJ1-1	TGCGCCAGCAGCCCCGGAATCGCCACTGAAGCTTTCTTT	CASSPGIATEAFF
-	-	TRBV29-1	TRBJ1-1	TGCAGCTCCGGACAAACGAGCACTGAAGCTTTCTTT	CSSGQTSTEAFF
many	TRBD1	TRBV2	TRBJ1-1	TGTGCCAGCAACGGACAGGGGTCTGAAGCTTTCTTT	CASNGQGSEAFF
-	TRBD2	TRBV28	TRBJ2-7	TGTGCCAGCGGGCCCGGCGGGAGAACCTACGAGCAGTACTTC	CASGPGGRTYEQYF
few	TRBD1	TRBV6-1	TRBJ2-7	TGTGCCAGCCGCCGGGACAGTAAAGAATACGAGCAGTACTTC	CASRRDSKEYEQYF
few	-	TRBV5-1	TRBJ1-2	TGCGCCAGCAGCTTTCAGGCTGAATCTAACTATGGCTGCACCTTC	CASSFQAESNYGCTF
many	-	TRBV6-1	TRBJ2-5	TGTGCCAGCAGTGAAGCAAAAACAGACCAAGAGACCCAGTACTTC	CASSEAKTDQETQYF
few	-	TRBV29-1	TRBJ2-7	TGCAGCGTCGCCGTCAGCGGGCTGGGGGAGCAGTACTTC	CSVAVSGLGEQYF
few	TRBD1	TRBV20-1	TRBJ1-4	TGCAGTGCAAGCGGACAGGCAGGGAATGAAAAACTGTTTTTT	CSASGQAGNEKLFF
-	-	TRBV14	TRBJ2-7	TGTGCCAGCAGCCAACCGAGGAGCTCCTACGAGCAGTACTTC	CASSQPRSSYEQYF
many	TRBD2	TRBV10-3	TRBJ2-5	TGTGCCATCAGGGGGACTAGCGGGAATAAACCCGAGACCCAGTACTTC	CAIRGTSGNKPETQYF